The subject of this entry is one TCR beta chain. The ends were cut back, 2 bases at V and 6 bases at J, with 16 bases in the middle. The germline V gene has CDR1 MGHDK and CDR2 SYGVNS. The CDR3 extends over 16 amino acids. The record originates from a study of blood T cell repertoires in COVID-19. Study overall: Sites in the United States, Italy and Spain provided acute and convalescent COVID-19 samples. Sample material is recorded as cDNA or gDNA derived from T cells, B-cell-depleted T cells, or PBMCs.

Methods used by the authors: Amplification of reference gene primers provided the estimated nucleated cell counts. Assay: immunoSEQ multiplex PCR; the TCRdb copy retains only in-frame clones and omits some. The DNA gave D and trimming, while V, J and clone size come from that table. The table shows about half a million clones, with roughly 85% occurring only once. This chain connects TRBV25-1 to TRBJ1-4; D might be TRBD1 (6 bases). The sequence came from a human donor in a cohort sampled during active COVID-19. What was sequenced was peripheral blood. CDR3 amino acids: CASSEARPGTHEKLFF. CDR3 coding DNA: TGTGCCAGCAGTGAAGCTCGCCCCGGGACACATGAAAAACTGTTTTTT.